The rows below give T cell receptor beta chains drawn from one sample of a study of T cell responses to AZD1222 COVID-19 vaccine. TCRdb's copy holds only in-frame clones and misses some; the assay was immunoSEQ multiplex PCR. Among around 100,000 clones listed, about four fifths were seen once. The sample was peripheral blood, taken on day 0 of AZD1222 vaccination. These receptors were obtained from an adult in good health. Both conserved end residues are part of each CDR3. D genes are given only for firm matches. Clone sizes are given selectively: once, few, many, or a class where the clone is expanded.

J gene | D gene | clone size | V gene | CDR3 DNA | CDR3 protein
TRBJ2-2 | NA | NA | TRBV5-1 | TGCGCCAGCAGCATCAATAGCGGTCTAAACACCGGGGAGCTGTTTTTT | CASSINSGLNTGELFF
TRBJ1-1 | NA | NA | TRBV28 | TGTGCCAGCATTGGGATTAGGGTAGCTTTCTTT | CASIGIRVAFF
TRBJ1-2 | TRBD1 | NA | TRBV5-1 | TGCGCCAGCAGCTTAGCCGGGACAGGGGAGGATGGCTACACCTTC | CASSLAGTGEDGYTF
TRBJ1-5 | NA | NA | TRBV6-4 | TGTGCCAGCAGTGACCACGGGACACCCTATAGCAATCAGCCCCAGCATTTT | CASSDHGTPYSNQPQHF
TRBJ2-3 | NA | NA | TRBV5-1 | TGCGCCAGCAGCCAACGCCCGGCTCCAGATACGCAGTATTTT | CASSQRPAPDTQYF
TRBJ2-7 | NA | NA | TRBV7-9 | TGTGCCAGCAGCTTAGGCCGGCAGGCCCTCTTCTTGTACGAGCAGTACTTC | CASSLGRQALFLYEQYF
TRBJ1-1 | TRBD1 | once | TRBV5-1 | TGCGCCAGCAGCTTAAACACGGGACAGTGGAACGCTGAAGCTTTCTTT | CASSLNTGQWNAEAFF
TRBJ1-1 | NA | NA | TRBV3-1/TRBV3-2 | TGTGCCAGCAGCCAAGGCCGGGTTAACACTGAAGCTTTCTTT | CASSQGRVNTEAFF
TRBJ2-5 | TRBD2 | NA | TRBV7-9 | TGTGCCAGCAGCGCGGGAGGTTCGGGGCAAGAGACCCAGTACTTC | CASSAGGSGQETQYF
TRBJ1-5 | NA | NA | TRBV19 | TGTGCCAGTAGTGCCGGGGGATCTAATCAGCCCCAGCATTTT | CASSAGGSNQPQHF
TRBJ2-1 | NA | NA | TRBV6-5 | TGTGCCAGCAGTTACGGCCTTTACAATGAGCAGTTCTTC | CASSYGLYNEQFF
TRBJ2-7 | TRBD1 | NA | TRBV6-2/TRBV6-3 | TGTGCCAGCAGTTACCAGAGTGAGGGGGCCCACGAGCAGTACTTC | CASSYQSEGAHEQYF
TRBJ1-1 | NA | NA | TRBV27 | TGTGCCAGCAGTTTATCAGGCCTGAATCGAGCTTTCTTT | CASSLSGLNRAFF
TRBJ2-1 | TRBD2 | NA | TRBV28 | TGTGCCAGCAGTTTCGTGGGCGGGAGGAGTATCAATGAGCAGTTCTTC | CASSFVGGRSINEQFF
TRBJ1-1 | TRBD1 | NA | TRBV19 | TGTGCCAGTAGTATAATGGGAACAGGGGGGCCGGATGAAGCTTTCTTT | CASSIMGTGGPDEAFF